The 21 T cell receptor beta chains presented below share a single source sample, sequenced in a study of shared clonotypes between healthy human individuals. Libraries were prepared by immunoSEQ multiplex PCR; TCRdb keeps only in-frame clonotypes and omits some of them. The repertoire holds 2 million to 3 million clones, with approximately 92% as singletons. The sequencing sample was made of naive CD4+ T cells sorted from blood. Indicated subset: CD45RA+ positively selected. Receptors originate from a man aged 18 to 29 in good health.

J is TRBJ2-2 and V is TRBV5-6; D is ambiguous. This CDR3 is 14 amino acids long. Germline CDR1 reads SGHDT; CDR2 reads YYEEEE. V lost 4 bases and J 1 base, leaving 8 bases between the germline ends. The CDR3: CASSPLWNTGELFF. In DNA form, the CDR3 reads TGTGCCAGCAGCCCGCTCTGGAACACCGGGGAGCTGTTTTTT.

The CDR3 region is CASSDFRDQPQHF. In DNA form, the CDR3 reads TGTGCCAGCAGCGACTTTAGGGATCAGCCCCAGCATTTT. J is TRBJ1-5 and V is TRBV6-5, with unresolved D. There are 13 residues in the CDR3. V was pared by 6 bases and J by 5 bases, with 11 bases between. Germline V gives CDR1 MNHEY, CDR2 SVGAGI.

Notes on this clone: The junction does not match germline at one end; this may be a read error. J is TRBJ1-4 and V is TRBV30; 8 positions agree with TRBD1. CDR3 length equals 17 residues. Germline CDR1 GTSNPN, CDR2 SVGIG (reference sequence). CDR3 amino acids: CAEDQGAKKATNEKLFF. The CDR3 bases are TGCGCCGAGGACCAGGGGGCAAAAAAGGCAACTAATGAAAAACTGTTTTTT.

The chain links TRBV5-6 to TRBJ2-7, with D perhaps TRBD2 (6 bases). The length of the CDR3 is 14 residues. Trimming removed 2 bases from V and 5 bases from J, with 14 bases in between. Germline CDR1 and CDR2: SGHDT and YYEEEE. CDR3 sequence (DNA): TGTGCCAGCAGCTTCCCGGGGGAGCTGAACGAGCAGTACTTC. It translates to CASSFPGELNEQYF.

CDR3: CASSQELTSYEQYF. As DNA, the CDR3 is TGTGCCAGCTCTCAAGAACTAACGTCCTACGAGCAGTACTTC. The gene calls are TRBV18 and TRBJ2-7; D is unclear. V lost 6 bases to trimming and J lost 1 base, with 13 bases between them. CDR3 length: 14 amino acids. Looked up from germline, CDR1 is KGHSH and CDR2 is LQKENI.

This chain joins TRBV11-3 and TRBJ2-7; D tentatively fits TRBD1 or TRBD2 (5 bases each). This CDR3 is 15 amino acids long. Germline assignment: CDR1 SGHNT and CDR2 YENEEA. V was cut by 1 base and J by 2 bases, with 12 bases left in between. The CDR3 here is CASSLAGTSTYEQYF. The CDR3 DNA is TGTGCCAGCAGCTTAGCTGGGACCTCGACCTACGAGCAGTACTTC.

This clone occurred once. The chain employs TRBV18 and TRBJ2-1; tentatively, D is TRBD1 or TRBD2 (5 bases each). The CDR3 runs 16 residues. Looked up from germline, CDR1 is KGHSH and CDR2 is LQKENI. V was trimmed by 3 bases and J by 4 bases, leaving 16 bases between them. This CDR3 is CASSPGPAGAYNEQFF. Here the CDR3 DNA reads TGTGCCAGCTCACCTGGGCCCGCCGGGGCATACAATGAGCAGTTCTTC.

The V call is TRBV10-3, the J call TRBJ1-5; 7 bases line up with TRBD1. Germline-derived CDR1 and CDR2 are ENHRY and SYGVKD. This CDR3 comprises 16 residues. V was clipped by 5 bases and J by 2 bases; unmatched bases: 9. CDR3 sequence reads: CAISRDRERGNQPQHF. CDR3 DNA sequence: TGTGCCATCAGTCGAGACAGGGAAAGGGGCAATCAGCCCCAGCATTTT.

V and J are TRBV7-2 and TRBJ2-5, with D uncertain. CDR1 SGHTA and CDR2 FQGNSA come from the germline V gene. Trimming shortened V by 5 bases and J by 6 bases, and 10 bases separated the two germline ends. The CDR3 totals 12 residues. CDR3 sequence: CASSLERQTQYF. The CDR3 nucleotides are TGTGCCAGCAGCCTAGAAAGACAGACCCAGTACTTC.

This clone was detected only once. J is TRBJ2-7 and V is TRBV19; no clear D. CDR1 is LNHDA and CDR2 is SQIVND in the germline V gene (reference sequence). V was cut by 3 bases and J by 5 bases, with 14 bases left in between. The CDR3 has 14 amino acids. The CDR3 DNA reads as TGTGCCAGTAGTATTACTAAGGGTCCCCACGAGCAGTACTTC. Translating it yields CASSITKGPHEQYF.

The genes are TRBV28 and TRBJ2-1; 7 positions agree with TRBD1. This CDR3 comprises 12 residues. Germline trimming cut 7 bases from V and 16 bases from J; bases unmatched to any gene: 13. CDR1 is MDHEN and CDR2 is SYDVKM in the germline V gene. The CDR3 sequence: CASTLRQGTPFF. The CDR3 coding sequence is TGTGCCAGCACCCTTCGACAGGGTACCCCATTCTTC.

Notes on this clone: Other DNA sequences in this sample translate to the same CDR3. The chain employs TRBV28 and TRBJ1-3; D call uncertain. CDR3 length: 15 amino acids. The V gene's germline CDR1 is MDHEN and CDR2 SYDVKM. Trimming shortened V by 6 bases and J by 0 bases, and 12 bases separated the two germline ends. CDR3 in amino acids: CASSYGRVSGNTIYF. The CDR3 DNA is TGTGCCAGCAGCTACGGACGGGTCTCTGGAAACACCATATATTTT.

The genes are TRBV6-6 and TRBJ1-1; 7 bases fit TRBD1. The CDR3 has 15 residues. Germline trimming cut 6 bases from V and 7 bases from J; bases unmatched to any gene: 14. Germline assignment: CDR1 MNHNY and CDR2 SVGAGI (reference sequence). CDR3 region: CASRTSARGLGEAFF. The CDR3 nucleotides are TGTGCCAGCAGAACGTCCGCGAGGGGGCTAGGTGAAGCTTTCTTT.

This chain uses TRBV30 with TRBJ2-7; TRBD2 might be the D (6 bases). V lost 3 bases, J lost 2 bases, and 11 bases lay in between. The length of the CDR3 is 13 residues. Germline V gives CDR1 GTSNPN, CDR2 SVGIG (reference sequence). The CDR3 DNA is TGTGCCTGGAGCGGGAGTGCCCCCTACGAGCAGTACTTC. Its protein is CAWSGSAPYEQYF.

J is TRBJ2-6 and V is TRBV2; maybe TRBD1 (6 bases). V lost 4 bases, J lost 1 base, and 14 bases lay in between. The CDR3 is made up of 17 amino acids. Germline CDR1 is SNHLY and CDR2 is FYNNEI. CDR3 in amino acids: CASSVQGARSGANVLTF. CDR3 coding DNA: TGTGCCAGCAGTGTACAGGGTGCAAGGTCTGGGGCCAACGTCCTGACTTTC.

This clone was recorded once. The chain combines TRBV7-3 with TRBJ2-5; 14 bases fit TRBD2. The CDR3 has 16 residues. J gave up 1 base and V 4 bases, and 2 bases lay outside the gene matches. Germline V gene sequence: CDR1 SGHTA, CDR2 FQGTGA. CDR3 DNA sequence: TGTGCCAGCAGCTCAGGACTAGCGGGGGGCCAAGAGACCCAGTACTTC. Amino acids: CASSSGLAGGQETQYF.

V gene TRBV5-6 combines with J gene TRBJ2-2; the D gene is possibly TRBD2 (5 bases). The CDR3 length is 16 residues. Germline assignment: CDR1 SGHDT and CDR2 YYEEEE. With 0 bases removed from V and 6 bases from J, the gap between germline ends came to 15 bases. The CDR3, as DNA: TGTGCCAGCAGCTTGGCCATCGGGCTAGCCTCCGGGGAGCTGTTTTTT. Protein sequence: CASSLAIGLASGELFF. The variable domain in full, with the rest retrieved from reference TRBV5-6 and TRBJ2-2, is DAGVTQSPTHLIKTRGQQVTLRCSPKSGHDTVSWYQQALGQGPQFIFQYYEEEERQRGNFPDRFSGHQFPNYSSELNVNALLLGDSALYLCASSLAIGLASGELFFGEGSRLTVL.

The CDR3 nucleotides read TGTGCCAGCAGTTCCCCGTCAGGGGGACAAGATGGCTACACCTTC. Translated: CASSSPSGGQDGYTF. V gene TRBV28 combines with J gene TRBJ1-2; 7 bases are a match to TRBD1. The CDR3 totals 15 residues. Unmatched junction bases numbered 11, after V lost 4 bases and J lost 6 bases. Germline assignment: CDR1 MDHEN and CDR2 SYDVKM.

CDR3 sequence reads: CASSTSGGPQETQYF. The DNA for the CDR3 is TGTGCCAGCAGCACTAGCGGGGGGCCTCAAGAGACCCAGTACTTC. The chain carries TRBV5-4 and TRBJ2-5, with 12 bases lining up with TRBD2. CDR3 size: 15 residues. Germline V gene lookup returns CDR1 SGHNT and CDR2 YYREEE (reference sequence). The trim removed 4 bases at V and 2 bases at J, leaving 3 bases unmatched. Together with reference TRBV5-4 and TRBJ2-5, the CDR3 gives the full variable domain: ETGVTQSPTHLIKTRGQQVTLRCSSQSGHNTVSWYQQALGQGPQFIFQYYREEENGRGNFPPRFSGLQFPNYSSELNVNALELDDSALYLCASSTSGGPQETQYFGPGTRLLVL.

The chain links TRBV13 to TRBJ2-5; the D gene could be TRBD1 or TRBD2 (6 bases each). Germline lookup yields CDR1 PRHDT and CDR2 FYEKMQ (reference sequence). The CDR3 totals 14 residues. V lost 6 bases and J lost 5, with 16 bases in between. The CDR3 spells CASSLTGALETQYF. CDR3 in DNA: TGTGCCAGCAGTTTAACGGGGGCATTGGAGACCCAGTACTTC.

V gene TRBV7-9 combines with J gene TRBJ1-2, with TRBD1 matching 7 bases. V trimming: 5 bases; J trimming: 4 bases; junction bases outside the gene matches: 4. The CDR3 is 13 residues long. CDR1 and CDR2 (germline): SEHNR, FQNEAQ (reference sequence). CDR3 coding DNA: TGTGCCAGCAGCCAGGGGGGCTCCTATGGCTACACCTTC. Protein sequence: CASSQGGSYGYTF.